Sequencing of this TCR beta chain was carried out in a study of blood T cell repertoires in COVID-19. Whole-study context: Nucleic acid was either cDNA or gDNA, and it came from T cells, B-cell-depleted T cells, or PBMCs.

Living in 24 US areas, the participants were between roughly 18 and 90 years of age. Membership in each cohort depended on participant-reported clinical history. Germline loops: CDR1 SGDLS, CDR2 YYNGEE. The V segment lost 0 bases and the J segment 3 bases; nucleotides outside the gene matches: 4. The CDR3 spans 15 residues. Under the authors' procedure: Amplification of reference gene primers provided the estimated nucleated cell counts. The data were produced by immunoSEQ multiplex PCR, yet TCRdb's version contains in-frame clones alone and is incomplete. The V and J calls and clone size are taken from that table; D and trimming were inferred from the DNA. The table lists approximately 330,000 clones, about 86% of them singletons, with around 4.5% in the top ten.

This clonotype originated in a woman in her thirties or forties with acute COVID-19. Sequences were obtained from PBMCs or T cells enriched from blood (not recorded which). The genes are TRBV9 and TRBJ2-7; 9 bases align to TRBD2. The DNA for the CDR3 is TGTGCCAGCAGCGTAGGTGTTAGCGGGGGCTACGAGCAGTACTTC. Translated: CASSVGVSGGYEQYF.